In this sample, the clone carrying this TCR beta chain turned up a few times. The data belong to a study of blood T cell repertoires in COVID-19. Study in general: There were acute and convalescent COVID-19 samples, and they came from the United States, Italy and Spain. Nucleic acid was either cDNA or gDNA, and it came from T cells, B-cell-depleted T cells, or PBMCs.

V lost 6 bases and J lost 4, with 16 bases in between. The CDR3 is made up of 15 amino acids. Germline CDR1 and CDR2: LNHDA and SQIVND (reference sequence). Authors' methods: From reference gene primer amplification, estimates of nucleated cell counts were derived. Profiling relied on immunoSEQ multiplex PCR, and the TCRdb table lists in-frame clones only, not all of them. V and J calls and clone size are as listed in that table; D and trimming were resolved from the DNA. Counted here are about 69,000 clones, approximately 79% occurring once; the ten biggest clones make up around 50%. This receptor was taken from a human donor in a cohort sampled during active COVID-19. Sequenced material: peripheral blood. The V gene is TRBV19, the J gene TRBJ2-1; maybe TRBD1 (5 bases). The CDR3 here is CASSPAGHLYNEQFF. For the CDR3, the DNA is TGTGCCAGTAGCCCGGCTGGACACTTATACAATGAGCAGTTCTTC.